Listed below are T cell receptor beta chains from one sample, sequenced in a study of OX40 agonist ivuxolimab in advanced cancers. This table comes from immunoSEQ multiplex PCR, and its TCRdb copy is limited to in-frame clones, with some not included. The data show tens of thousands of clones, around 90% seen once. The sample consisted of CD4+ or CD8+ T cells sorted from blood, taken in a trial of the OX40 agonist ivuxolimab. The origin of the receptors is an adult with an advanced solid tumor such as melanoma, head and neck, liver or kidney cancer. Both conserved end residues are part of each CDR3. D genes are given only for firm matches. Not every row has a clone size; where given, it reads once, few, many or a size class.

>TRBJ2-1|NA|14|NA|TRBV18
TGTGCCAGCTCACCTCCAAGTAGGGTTCATGAGCAGTTCTTC
CASSPPSRVHEQFF
>TRBJ1-1|NA|13|NA|TRBV29-1
TGCAGCGTCCGGACAGATATGAACACTGAAGCTTTCTTT
CSVRTDMNTEAFF
>TRBJ2-5|NA|13|NA|TRBV7-2
TGTGCCAGCGGAAACAGGGAACAAGAGACCCAGTACTTC
CASGNREQETQYF
>TRBJ2-3|TRBD1|16|NA|TRBV5-6
TGTGCCAGCAGCAAAACACAGGGGACAATCACAGATACGCAGTATTTT
CASSKTQGTITDTQYF
>TRBJ2-3|NA|13|few|TRBV29-1
TGCAGCGTCGCGGGCCCCCCCCCAGATACGCAGTATTTT
CSVAGPPPDTQYF
>TRBJ2-7|NA|12|NA|TRBV11-3
TGTGCCAGCAGCTTTGGTCGTCGGGAGCAGTACTTC
CASSFGRREQYF
>TRBJ2-1|TRBD1|15|NA|TRBV5-1
TGCGCCAGCAGCTGGGGACAGGGTCAACTCAATGAGCAGTTCTTC
CASSWGQGQLNEQFF
>TRBJ1-4|TRBD1|19|NA|TRBV15
TGTGCCACCAGCAGGCTACCGGGACAGAACCCTGCAACTAATGAAAAACTGTTTTTT
CATSRLPGQNPATNEKLFF
>TRBJ2-7|NA|15|NA|TRBV28
TGTGCCAGCAGTCCACCCAGTGGCGGGTCCTACGAGCAGTACTTC
CASSPPSGGSYEQYF
>TRBJ1-2|NA|15|NA|TRBV7-9
TGTGCCAGCAGCTTAGAAGGATACTCTAACTATGGCTACACCTTC
CASSLEGYSNYGYTF